This TCR beta chain emerged from a study of T cell responses to AZD1222 COVID-19 vaccine. General observations from the study: Spike regions recognized by vaccine-associated CD4 TCRs spanned the protein, led by 160-218 and 743-854. Spike-specific TCR repertoires showed rising breadth and depth after two AZD1222 doses. A mostly white British donor set with more females was recruited, and clonal diversity was possibly underestimated.

About this clone: As yet, its antigen is unknown.

TCRdb keeps only in-frame clones here, not all; method: immunoSEQ multiplex PCR. The sample has about 190,000 clones; 75% to 90% are singletons. CDR3 length: 10 amino acids. V was pared by 5 bases and J by 3 bases, with 0 bases between. CDR1 and CDR2 from the germline V gene are SGDLS and YYNGEE. The V and J genes are TRBV9 and TRBJ1-3; D gene uncertain. Source: peripheral blood, taken on day 0 of MenACWY control vaccination. This TCR was sampled from an adult in good health. CDR3 DNA sequence: TGTGCCAGCAGTGGAAACACCATATATTTT. Translating gives CASSGNTIYF. Filled out from reference TRBV9 and TRBJ1-3, the complete variable domain reads DSGVTQTPKHLITATGQRVTLRCSPRSGDLSVYWYQQSLDQGLQFLIQYYNGEERAKGNILERFSAQQFPDLHSELNLSSLELGDSALYFCASSGNTIYFGEGSWLTVV.